Following are 8 T cell receptor beta chains from one sample sequenced in a study of blood T cell repertoires in COVID-19. Using immunoSEQ multiplex PCR, the repertoire was profiled, and TCRdb retains in-frame clones only, with some absent. The table shows over 150,000 clones, with roughly 80% occurring only once. The sequenced sample was peripheral blood. The receptor set was obtained from a man older than 75 with acute or convalescent COVID-19.

V and J are TRBV4-3 and TRBJ2-2; 14 bases are shared with TRBD2. The V gene end was trimmed by 4 bases and the J gene end by 0 bases; junction bases not matched to a gene: 4. The germline V gene has CDR1 LGHNA and CDR2 YSLEER. The CDR3 is made up of 18 amino acids. This CDR3 is CASSPRGLAGANTGELFF. The CDR3 DNA reads as TGCGCCAGCAGCCCCCGGGGACTAGCGGGGGCGAACACCGGGGAGCTGTTTTTT.

The chain joins TRBV19 to TRBJ2-2; 11 bases fit TRBD2. Germline CDR1 and CDR2: LNHDA and SQIVND (reference sequence). This CDR3 is 16 amino acids long. The ends lost 5 bases at V and 6 bases at J; junction bases unmatched: 8. CDR3 residues: CASSPLAGGLPGELFF. CDR3 DNA sequence: TGTGCCAGTAGTCCGTTAGCGGGGGGGCTCCCCGGGGAGCTGTTTTTT.

This chain connects TRBV19 to TRBJ2-2; possible D gene TRBD2, 5 bases. In germline, CDR1 is LNHDA, CDR2 SQIVND (reference sequence). This CDR3 spans 14 amino acids. V lost 6 bases and J lost 0, with 8 bases in between. CDR3: CASRDFANTGELFF. The CDR3 bases are TGTGCCAGTAGGGACTTCGCGAACACCGGGGAGCTGTTTTTT.

V usage is TRBV5-1 and J usage is TRBJ2-3, with 9 bases aligning to TRBD2. Germline trimming cut 0 bases from V and 4 bases from J; bases unmatched to any gene: 6. Germline CDR1 is SGHRS and CDR2 is YFSETQ. The CDR3 is 16 amino acids. CDR3 coding DNA: TGCGCCAGCAGCTTGGGTGCGGGGGGGCCGTCAGATACGCAGTATTTT. Its translation: CASSLGAGGPSDTQYF.

This clone was seen more than once but under ten times. This rearrangement joins TRBV5-1 to TRBJ1-3; TRBD1 might be the D (5 bases). Germline V gives CDR1 SGHRS, CDR2 YFSETQ. The CDR3 length is 15 residues. Trimming removed 1 base from V and 2 bases from J, with 10 bases in between. In nucleotides, the CDR3 is TGCGCCAGCAGCTTGTGGGGCACGACTGGAAACACCATATATTTT. Amino acid sequence: CASSLWGTTGNTIYF. Full variable domain (remainder filled in from reference TRBV5-1 and TRBJ1-3): KAGVTQTPRYLIKTRGQQVTLSCSPISGHRSVSWYQQTPGQGLQFLFEYFSETQRNKGNFPGRFSGRQFSNSRSEMNVSTLELGDSALYLCASSLWGTTGNTIYFGEGSWLTVV.

This chain uses TRBV5-8 with TRBJ2-5; TRBD2 agrees at 8 bases. V gave up 1 base and J gave up 2 bases; unmatched junction bases: 7. The CDR3 runs to 16 residues. Germline V lookup: CDR1 SGHTS, CDR2 YDEGEE. Here the CDR3 DNA reads TGTGCCAGCAGCTTGATGGCGGGGGGATCGCAAGAGACCCAGTACTTC. As protein: CASSLMAGGSQETQYF.

V gene TRBV30 combines with J gene TRBJ2-7; maybe TRBD2 (6 bases). V was cut by 0 bases and J by 7 bases, with 37 bases left in between. The CDR3 extends over 21 amino acids. The V gene's germline CDR1 is GTSNPN and CDR2 SVGIG (reference sequence). The CDR3 nucleotides read TGTGCCTGGAGTGTACGAAGCGGGCGTGTCCTCCGTAGAAGTTTTGACCTAGAGCAGTACTTC. Amino acid sequence: CAWSVRSGRVLRRSFDLEQYF.

The J gene is TRBJ1-4, the V gene TRBV5-1; D is possibly TRBD1 (5 bases). The CDR3 is made up of 15 amino acids. Trimming took off 2 bases at V and 4 bases at J, with 12 bases between the two ends. Germline values: CDR1 SGHRS, CDR2 YFSETQ. The CDR3 DNA reads TGCGCCAGCAGCTTATATGACAGTAATAATGAAAAACTGTTTTTT. Amino acid sequence: CASSLYDSNNEKLFF.